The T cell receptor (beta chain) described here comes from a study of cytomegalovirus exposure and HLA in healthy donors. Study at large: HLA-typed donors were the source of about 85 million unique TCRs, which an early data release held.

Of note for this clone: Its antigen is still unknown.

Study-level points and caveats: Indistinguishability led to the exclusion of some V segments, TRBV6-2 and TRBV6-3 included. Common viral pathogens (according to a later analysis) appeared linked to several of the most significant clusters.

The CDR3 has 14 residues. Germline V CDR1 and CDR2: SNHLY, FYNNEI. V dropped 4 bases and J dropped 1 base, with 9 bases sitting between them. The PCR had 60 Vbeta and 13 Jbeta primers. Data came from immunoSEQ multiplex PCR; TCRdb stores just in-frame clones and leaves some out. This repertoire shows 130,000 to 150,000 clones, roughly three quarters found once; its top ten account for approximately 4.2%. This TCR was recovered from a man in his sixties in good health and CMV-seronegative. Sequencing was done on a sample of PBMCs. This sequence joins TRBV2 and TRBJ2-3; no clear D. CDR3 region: CASSVAQRTDTQYF. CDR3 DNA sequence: TGTGCCAGCAGTGTAGCACAGCGCACAGATACGCAGTATTTT.